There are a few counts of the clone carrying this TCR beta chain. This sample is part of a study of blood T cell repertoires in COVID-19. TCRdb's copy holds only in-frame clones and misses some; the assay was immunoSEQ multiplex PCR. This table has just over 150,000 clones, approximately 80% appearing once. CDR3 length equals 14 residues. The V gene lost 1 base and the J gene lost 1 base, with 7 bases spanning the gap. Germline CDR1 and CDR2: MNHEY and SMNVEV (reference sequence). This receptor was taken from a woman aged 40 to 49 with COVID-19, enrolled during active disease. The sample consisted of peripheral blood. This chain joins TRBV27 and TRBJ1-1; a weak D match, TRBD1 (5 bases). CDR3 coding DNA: TGTGCCAGCAGTTTATTAGGGGAGAACACTGAAGCTTTCTTT. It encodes CASSLLGENTEAFF.